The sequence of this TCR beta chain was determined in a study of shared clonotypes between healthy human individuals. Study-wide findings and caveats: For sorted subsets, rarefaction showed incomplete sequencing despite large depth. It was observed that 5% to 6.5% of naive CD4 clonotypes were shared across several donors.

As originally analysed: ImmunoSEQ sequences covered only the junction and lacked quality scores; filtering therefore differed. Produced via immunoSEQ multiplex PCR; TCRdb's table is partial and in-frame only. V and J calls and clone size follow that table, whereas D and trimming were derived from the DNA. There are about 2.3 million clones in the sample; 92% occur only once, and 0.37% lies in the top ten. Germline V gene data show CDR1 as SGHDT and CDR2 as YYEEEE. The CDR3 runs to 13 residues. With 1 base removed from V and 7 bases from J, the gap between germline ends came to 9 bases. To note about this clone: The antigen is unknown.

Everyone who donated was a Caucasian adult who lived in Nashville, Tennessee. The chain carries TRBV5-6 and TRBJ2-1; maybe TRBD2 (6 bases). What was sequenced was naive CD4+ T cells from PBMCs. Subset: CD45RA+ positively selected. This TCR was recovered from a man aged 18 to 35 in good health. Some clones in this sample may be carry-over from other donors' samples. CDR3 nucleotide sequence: TGTGCCAGCAGCTTGTGGACTATTAATGAGCAGTTCTTC. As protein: CASSLWTINEQFF.